This TCR beta chain was recovered during a study of blood T cell repertoires in COVID-19. On the study more broadly: Collection of acute and convalescent COVID-19 samples took place in the United States, Italy and Spain. Nucleic acid was either cDNA or gDNA, and it came from T cells, B-cell-depleted T cells, or PBMCs.

In the study's own analysis: Reference gene primer amplification yielded estimated nucleated cell counts. Assay: immunoSEQ multiplex PCR; the TCRdb copy retains only in-frame clones and omits some. The V and J calls and clone size come from that table; D and trimming were worked out from the DNA. Here the sample spans 150,000 to 200,000 clones, 82% being singletons. CDR3 size: 17 residues. Looked up from germline, CDR1 is SGHAT and CDR2 is FQNNGV. The ends lost 4 bases at V and 3 bases at J; junction bases unmatched: 11. The sample taken for sequencing was peripheral blood. The chain couples TRBV11-2 to TRBJ2-5, with 10 bases fitting TRBD2. The clonotype originates from a woman aged 70-85 years with acute or convalescent COVID-19. CDR3 protein: CASSYAGASGGKETQYF. CDR3 sequence (DNA): TGTGCCAGCAGCTACGCAGGCGCTAGCGGGGGAAAAGAGACCCAGTACTTC. Full variable domain (missing parts from reference TRBV11-2 and TRBJ2-5): EAGVAQSPRYKIIEKRQSVAFWCNPISGHATLYWYQQILGQGPKLLIQFQNNGVVDDSQLPKDRFSAERLKGVDSTLKIQPAKLEDSAVYLCASSYAGASGGKETQYFGPGTRLLVL.